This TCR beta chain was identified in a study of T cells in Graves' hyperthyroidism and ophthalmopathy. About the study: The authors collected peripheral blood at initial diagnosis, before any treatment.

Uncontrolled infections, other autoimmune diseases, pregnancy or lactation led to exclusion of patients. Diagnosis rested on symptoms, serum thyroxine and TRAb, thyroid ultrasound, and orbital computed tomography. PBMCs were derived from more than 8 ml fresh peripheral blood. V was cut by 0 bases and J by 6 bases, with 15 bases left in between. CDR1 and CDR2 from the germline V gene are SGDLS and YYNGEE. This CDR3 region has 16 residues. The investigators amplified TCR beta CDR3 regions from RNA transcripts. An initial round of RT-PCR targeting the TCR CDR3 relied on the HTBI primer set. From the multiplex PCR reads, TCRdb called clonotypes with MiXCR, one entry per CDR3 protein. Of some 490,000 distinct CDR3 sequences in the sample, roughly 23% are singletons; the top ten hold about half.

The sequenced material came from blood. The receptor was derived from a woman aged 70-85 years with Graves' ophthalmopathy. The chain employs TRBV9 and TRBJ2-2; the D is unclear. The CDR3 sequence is CASSVGGGSFPGELFF. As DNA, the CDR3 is TGTGCCAGCAGCGTAGGAGGTGGAAGTTTCCCCGGGGAGCTGTTTTTT.